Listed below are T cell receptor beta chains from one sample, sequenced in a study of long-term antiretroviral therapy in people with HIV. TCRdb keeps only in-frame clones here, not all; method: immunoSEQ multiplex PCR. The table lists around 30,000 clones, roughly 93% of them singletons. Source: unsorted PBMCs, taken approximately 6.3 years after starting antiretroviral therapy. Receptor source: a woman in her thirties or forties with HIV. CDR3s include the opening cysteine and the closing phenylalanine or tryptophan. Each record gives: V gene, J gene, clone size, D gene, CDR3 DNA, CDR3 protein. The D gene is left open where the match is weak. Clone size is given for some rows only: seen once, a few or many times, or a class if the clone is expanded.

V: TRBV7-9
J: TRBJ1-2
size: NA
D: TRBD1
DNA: TGTGCCAGCAGCCAAGGGACAGCAATCTATGGCTACACCTTC
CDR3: CASSQGTAIYGYTF

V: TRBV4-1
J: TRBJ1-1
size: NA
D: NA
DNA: TGCGCCAGCAGCCCCACCAGTCTCCCGAGCACTGAAGCTTTCTTT
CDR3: CASSPTSLPSTEAFF

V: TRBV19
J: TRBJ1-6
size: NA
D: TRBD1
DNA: TGTGCCAGTAAGGGCCGAGGGGGCGCCGATAATTCACCCCTCCACTTT
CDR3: CASKGRGGADNSPLHF

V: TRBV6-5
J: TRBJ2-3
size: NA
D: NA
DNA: TGTGCCAGCAGTTACGGAGTGCGCACAGATACGCAGTATTTT
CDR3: CASSYGVRTDTQYF

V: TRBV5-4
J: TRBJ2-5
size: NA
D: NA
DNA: TGTGCCAGCAGCCGAGTCGGACAGCAAGAGACCCAGTACTTC
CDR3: CASSRVGQQETQYF

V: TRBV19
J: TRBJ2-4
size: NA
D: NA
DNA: TGTGCCAGTAGTATAGCAGGGAGAGCCAAAAACATTCAGTACTTC
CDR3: CASSIAGRAKNIQYF

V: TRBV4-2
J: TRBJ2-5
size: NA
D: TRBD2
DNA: TGTGCCAGCAGCCAAGATTGGCGGGGGGGCGAAGAGACCCAGTACTTC
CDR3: CASSQDWRGGEETQYF

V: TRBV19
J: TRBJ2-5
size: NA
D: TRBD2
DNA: TGTGCCAGTAGTCCCCTAGCGGGTCCACAAGAGACCCAGTACTTC
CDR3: CASSPLAGPQETQYF

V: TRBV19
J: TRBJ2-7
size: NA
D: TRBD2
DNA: TGTGCCAGTAGTGAAAGCGGGGGGGCCGCCGAGCAGTACTTC
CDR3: CASSESGGAAEQYF

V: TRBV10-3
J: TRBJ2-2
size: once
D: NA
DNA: TGTGCCATCAGTGGAGAGGGTAGGATCACCGGGGAGCTGTTTTTT
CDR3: CAISGEGRITGELFF

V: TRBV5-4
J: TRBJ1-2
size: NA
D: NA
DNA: TGTGCCAGCAGACGGCATGATAACTATGGCTACACCTTC
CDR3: CASRRHDNYGYTF

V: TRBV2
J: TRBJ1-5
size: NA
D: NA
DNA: TGTGCCAGCAGTGGACAGTGGGGGCAGCCCCAGCATTTT
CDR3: CASSGQWGQPQHF

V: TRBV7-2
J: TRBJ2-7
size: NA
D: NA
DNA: TGTGCCAGCAGCTTAGGAGTTGCGACAGGCTACGAGCAGTACTTC
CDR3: CASSLGVATGYEQYF

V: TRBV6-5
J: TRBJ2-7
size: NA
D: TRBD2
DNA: TGTGCCAGCAGCCCCGGGAGGGACTACGAGCAGTACTTC
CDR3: CASSPGRDYEQYF

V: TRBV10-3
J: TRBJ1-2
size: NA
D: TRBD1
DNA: TGTGCCATCAAGTCAGGACAGGGGGCGCTTGGCTACACCTTC
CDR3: CAIKSGQGALGYTF

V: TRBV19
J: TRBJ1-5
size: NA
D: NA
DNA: TGTGCCAGTAGTAGCGGGGTTTTCGGTCAGCCCCAGCATTTT
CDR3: CASSSGVFGQPQHF

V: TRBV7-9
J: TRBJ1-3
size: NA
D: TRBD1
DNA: TGTGCCAGCAGCCCTAGTTGGACAGGGTCTGGAAACACCATATATTTT
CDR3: CASSPSWTGSGNTIYF

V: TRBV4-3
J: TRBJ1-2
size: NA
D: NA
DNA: TGCGCCAGCAGCCAAGTTTCGGACTTAGATGGCTACACCTTC
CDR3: CASSQVSDLDGYTF

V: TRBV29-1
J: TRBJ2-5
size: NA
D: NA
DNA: TGCAGCGTTGACCGGGGAAGAGAGACCCAGTACTTC
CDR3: CSVDRGRETQYF

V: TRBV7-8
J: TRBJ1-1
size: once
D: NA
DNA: TGTGCCAGCAGCTCGGGGCCTCGGGGCACTGAAGCTTTCTTT
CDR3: CASSSGPRGTEAFF

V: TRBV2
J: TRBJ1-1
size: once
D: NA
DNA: TGTGCCAGCAGAGACTCGTGGGGTGAAGCTTTCTTT
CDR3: CASRDSWGEAFF

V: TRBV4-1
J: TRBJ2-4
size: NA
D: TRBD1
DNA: TGCGCCAGCAGCCAAGTAGGAGGGACAGGTCAGTTTGCGAACATTCAGTACTTC
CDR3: CASSQVGGTGQFANIQYF

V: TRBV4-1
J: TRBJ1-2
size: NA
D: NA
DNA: TGCGCCAGCAGCCAAGAAGGGACGGGTTCCGTCGGCTACACCTTC
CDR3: CASSQEGTGSVGYTF

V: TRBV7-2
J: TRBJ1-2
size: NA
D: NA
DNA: TGTGCCAGCAGCTTAAGCGACTATGGCTACACCTTC
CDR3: CASSLSDYGYTF

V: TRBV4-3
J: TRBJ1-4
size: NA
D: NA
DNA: TGCGCCAGCAGCCCGGTGGGTGGTGGGGATAATGAAAAACTGTTTTTT
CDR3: CASSPVGGGDNEKLFF

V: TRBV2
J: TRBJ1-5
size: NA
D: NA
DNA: TGTGCCAGCAGTCAAGGACAGCCCAATCAGCCCCAGCATTTT
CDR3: CASSQGQPNQPQHF

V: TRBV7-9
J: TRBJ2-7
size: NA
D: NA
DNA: TGTGCCAGCAGCTTAGATTCGAACGAGCAGTACTTC
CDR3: CASSLDSNEQYF

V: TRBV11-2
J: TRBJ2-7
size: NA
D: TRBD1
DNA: TGTGCCAGCAGCTCCAGTGCAGGGGGCGAGGGATACGAGCAGTACTTC
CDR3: CASSSSAGGEGYEQYF

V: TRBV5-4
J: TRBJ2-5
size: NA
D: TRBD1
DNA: TGTGCCAGCAGTCGACAGGGTCCCCAAGAGACCCAGTACTTC
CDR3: CASSRQGPQETQYF

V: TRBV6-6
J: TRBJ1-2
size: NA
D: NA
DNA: TGTGCCAGCAGTTTTAGTTCGGCAGGCTACACCTTC
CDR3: CASSFSSAGYTF

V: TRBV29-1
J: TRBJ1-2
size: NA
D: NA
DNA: TGCAGTGCCCGGGGGGACCGCTCTAACTATGGCTACACCTTC
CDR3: CSARGDRSNYGYTF

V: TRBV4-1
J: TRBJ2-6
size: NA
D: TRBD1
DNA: TGCGCCAGCAGCCAATCCCGGACAGGGGGGAGATCTGGGGCCAACGTCCTGACTTTC
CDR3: CASSQSRTGGRSGANVLTF

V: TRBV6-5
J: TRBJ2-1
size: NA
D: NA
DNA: TGTGCCAGCAGTTTCTCGGGCCCCTACAATGAGCAGTTCTTC
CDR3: CASSFSGPYNEQFF

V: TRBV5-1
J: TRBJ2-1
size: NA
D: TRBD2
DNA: TGCGCCAGCAGCTTGGTTGCGGGGGGCGGAAATGAGCAGTTCTTC
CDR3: CASSLVAGGGNEQFF

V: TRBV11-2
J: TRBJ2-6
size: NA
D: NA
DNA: TGTGCCAGCAGCCCCTTATCTGGGGCCAACGTCCTGACTTTC
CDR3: CASSPLSGANVLTF

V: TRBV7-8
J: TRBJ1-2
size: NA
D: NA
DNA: TGTGCCAGCAGCTCCGGACTTCGTCCTTATGGCTACACCTTC
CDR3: CASSSGLRPYGYTF

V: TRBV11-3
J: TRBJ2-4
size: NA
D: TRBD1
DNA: TGTGCCAGCAGCTCTGGACAGGGGAGGGACATTCAGTACTTC
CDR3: CASSSGQGRDIQYF

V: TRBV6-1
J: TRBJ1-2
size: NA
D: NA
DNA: TGTGCCAGCAGTTCCCCCGGGACACCGAACTATGGCTACACCTTC
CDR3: CASSSPGTPNYGYTF

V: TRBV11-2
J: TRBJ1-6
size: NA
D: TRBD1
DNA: TGTGCCAGCAGCCCCGTCAGGGGGCTCAATTCACCCCTCCACTTT
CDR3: CASSPVRGLNSPLHF

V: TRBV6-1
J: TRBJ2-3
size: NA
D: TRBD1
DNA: TGTGCCAGCAGTGACGCAGGGGGCCCGGATACGCAGTATTTT
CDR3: CASSDAGGPDTQYF